This T cell receptor (beta chain) was obtained from a study of T-cell reconstitution after alpha-beta-depleted transplantation in children. At least ten counts were recorded for this clonotype. Unique molecular identifiers tagged the TCRbeta library. TCRdb ran MiXCR on the PCR reads and lists one entry per CDR3 protein. Seen here are roughly 590,000 distinct CDR3 sequences, 16% observed once, and the top ten hold approximately 1%. CDR1 is DFQATT and CDR2 is SNEGSKA in the germline V gene (reference sequence). The CDR3 contains 13 residues. The V and J ends lost 6 bases and 2 bases respectively, with 11 bases between them.

The specimen was PBMCs from the stem cell graft donor, collected from the stem cell graft. The genes are TRBV20-1 and TRBJ1-5; D gene unclear. The sequence was obtained from a human donor who donated a stem cell graft to a child with acute myeloid leukemia. The CDR3 spells CSASAFGNQPQHF. The CDR3 nucleotides read TGCAGTGCCTCGGCCTTCGGCAATCAGCCCCAGCATTTT.